This T cell receptor (beta chain) was recovered during a study of CXCR3-negative and CXCR3-positive naive CD8 T cells (dated by TCRdb to about 2019). Regarding the complete study: In total, some 130 million TRB reads were obtained, corresponding to roughly 1.5 +/- 0.3 million reads per library. Naive subsets from 5 or 6 donors and memory cells from 3 donors were included in the TRBV-TRBJ cluster analysis. The diversity and physicochemical repertoire analyses included more than nine donors pooled from two independent experiments. What the authors observed across the whole study: Repertoire diversity was comparably high in both naive subsets but much lower in memory CD8+ T cells. Surface CD5, linked to self-reactivity in mice, was comparable between naive subsets; TCR interaction strength was therefore also inferred from TRB CDR3 physicochemical properties. TRB CDR3s from CXCR3-positive naive cells showed higher hydrophobicity (lower Kidera factor 4), lower energy, and higher strength and volume indices than CXCR3-negative naive cells. Naive CXCR3-negative and CXCR3-positive cells from the same donor showed similar TRBV-TRBJ usage, whereas memory cells showed distinct patterns. CXCR3 expression partially decreased after cryopreservation, so most assays used freshly isolated PBMCs.

Instrument used: NextSeq 550. The Human TCR Profiling Kit (MiLaboratory) was used to prepare UMI-labeled 5' RACE TRB cDNA libraries. cDNA synthesis used the entire amount of extracted RNA, and PCR amplification then used the entire amount of cDNA produced. Libraries were prepared in parallel with an identical number of PCR cycles. Processing in the source paper ran as follows. With a minimum of two reads required per UMI, MIGEC and MiXCR pulled out about 53,000 +/- 10,000 unique UMI-labeled TRB cDNA molecules from each library. On average, each library contained 40,000 +/- 10,000 functional in-frame TRB CDR3 nucleotide clonotypes without stop codons. Diversity metrics, including normalized Shannon-Wiener and Chao1, were computed in VDJtools after downsampling to 5000 UMI-labeled TRB molecules per sample. VDJtools computed clonotype-size-weighted physicochemical properties of the central five CDR3 residues: interaction energy, strength, volume and Kidera factor 4. The reads underwent TCRdb reprocessing, giving one record for each CDR3 protein sequence and no DNA. It is TCRdb's table, rather than the study itself, that gives the V and J calls and clone size. In this sample's table one finds about 130,000 distinct CDR3 sequences. 0.29% of the sample rests with the top ten.

According to the germline V gene (reference sequence), CDR1 reads DFQATT and CDR2 reads SNEGSKA. The CDR3 measures 13 amino acids from cysteine to phenylalanine. Only the protein is available. On this clonotype: Its antigen is currently not known.

Each CD8+ T cell subset was flow-sorted in triplicate, and some 300,000 cells per subset were placed directly into RLT lysis buffer. To exclude memory contaminants, naive CD8+ T cells were stringently defined as CD45RO-CCR7+CD27+CD95-. Peripheral blood mononuclear cells were isolated from buffy coats using standard density gradient centrifugation. Naive CXCR3-negative and CXCR3-positive CD8+ T cells were flow-sorted on a FACSAria III. An RNeasy Mini Kit was used to extract total RNA from the sorted cells. The V and J segments used are TRBV20-1 and TRBJ2-7; TCRdb lists TRBD2, though no DNA is available to test this call. This clonotype was sampled from a human donor in good health. Some clones in this sample may be carry-over from other donors' samples. The sample was naive CXCR3- CD8+ T cells from blood. The sample's cell subset or site, from its label and the paper: CD45RO-CCR7+CD27+CD95- naive CD8+ T cells lacking CXCR3 (TNR3-). The CDR3 region has the sequence CSARPLEGYEQYF.